The clone carrying this TCR beta chain turned up a few times. The table came from immunoSEQ multiplex PCR; TCRdb's copy has only in-frame clones and leaves some out. Here the sample spans tens of thousands of clones, 88% being singletons. Germline-derived CDR1 and CDR2 are SGHNT and YENEEA. The CDR3 consists of 14 residues. With 3 bases removed from V and 7 bases from J, the gap between germline ends came to 13 bases. The sample belongs to a study of T cell responses to AZD1222 COVID-19 vaccine. The gene calls are TRBV11-3 and TRBJ2-1, with D possibly matching TRBD2 (6 bases). This TCR came from an adult in good health. This specimen was peripheral blood, taken on day 0 of MenACWY control vaccination. The CDR3 region has the DNA TGTGCCAGCAGCTTGTCAGGGCTAGCGAATGAGCAGTTCTTC. This translates into CASSLSGLANEQFF. Looking up the rest from reference TRBV11-3 and TRBJ2-1 gives the full variable domain: EAGVVQSPRYKIIEKKQPVAFWCNPISGHNTLYWYLQNLGQGPELLIRYENEEAVDDSQLPKDRFSAERLKGVDSTLKIQPAELGDSAVYLCASSLSGLANEQFFGPGTRLTVL.